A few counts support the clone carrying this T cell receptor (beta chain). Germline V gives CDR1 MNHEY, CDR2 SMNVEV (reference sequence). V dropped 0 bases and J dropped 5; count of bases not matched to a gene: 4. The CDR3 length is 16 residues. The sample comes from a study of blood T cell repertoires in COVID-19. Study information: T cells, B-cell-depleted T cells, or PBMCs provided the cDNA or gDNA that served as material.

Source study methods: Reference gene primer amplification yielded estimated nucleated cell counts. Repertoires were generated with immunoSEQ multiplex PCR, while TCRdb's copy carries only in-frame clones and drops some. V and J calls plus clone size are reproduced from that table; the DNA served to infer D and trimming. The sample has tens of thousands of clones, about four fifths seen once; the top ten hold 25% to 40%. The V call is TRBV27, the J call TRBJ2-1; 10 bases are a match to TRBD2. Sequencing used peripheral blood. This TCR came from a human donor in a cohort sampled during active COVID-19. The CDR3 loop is CASSLSLAGAHNEQFF. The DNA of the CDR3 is TGTGCCAGCAGTTTATCGCTAGCGGGAGCCCACAATGAGCAGTTCTTC.